The sequence of this T cell receptor (beta chain) was determined in a study of T cell repertoires in ileal Crohn's disease. Whole-study findings and limits: Mucosal expansions were suggested to be mainly CD8 T cells. Clonal expansions were more frequent in active smokers than non-smokers at surgery.

The sorted cells were lamina propria lymphocytes from surgical specimens, first isolated by density gradient. Patients were adults with ileal or ileocolonic Crohn's disease needing resection. Sequenced by immunoSEQ multiplex PCR; TCRdb stores in-frame clones only, minus some. The sample shows 5,500 to 7,000 clones, 88% of them seen only once. Germline CDR1 MNHNY, CDR2 SVGAGI (reference sequence). V lost 8 bases, J lost 7 bases, and 15 bases lay in between. The CDR3 is 13 amino acids. Worth noting for this clone: The antigen remains unidentified.

The receptor was derived from an adult with Crohn's disease. Some clones in this sample may be carry-over from other donors' samples. The source material was CD4+ T cells from ileum. This chain connects TRBV6-6 to TRBJ2-1; TRBD2 is a possible D gene (6 bases). DNA of the CDR3: TGTGCCAGCGGGGTCTGGGGGGATAATGAGCAGTTCTTC. This codes for CASGVWGDNEQFF.